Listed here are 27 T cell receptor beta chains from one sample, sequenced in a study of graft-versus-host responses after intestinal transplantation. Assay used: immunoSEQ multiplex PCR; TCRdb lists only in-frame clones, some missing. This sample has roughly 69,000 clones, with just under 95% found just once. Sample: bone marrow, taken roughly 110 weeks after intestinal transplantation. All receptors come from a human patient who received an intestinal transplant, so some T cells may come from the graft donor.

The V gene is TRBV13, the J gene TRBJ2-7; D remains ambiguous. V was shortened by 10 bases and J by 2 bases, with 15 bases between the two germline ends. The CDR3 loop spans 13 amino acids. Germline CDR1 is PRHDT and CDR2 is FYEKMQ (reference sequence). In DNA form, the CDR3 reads TGTGCCACCGGCTCTTATGGGGCCTACGAGCAGTACTTC. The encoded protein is CATGSYGAYEQYF.

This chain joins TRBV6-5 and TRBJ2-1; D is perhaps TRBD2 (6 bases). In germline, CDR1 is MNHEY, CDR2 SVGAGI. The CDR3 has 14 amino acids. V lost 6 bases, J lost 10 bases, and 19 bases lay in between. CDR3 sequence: CASRRDSLPGEQFF. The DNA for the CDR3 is TGTGCCAGCAGGCGGGATTCACTGCCCGGCGAGCAGTTCTTC.

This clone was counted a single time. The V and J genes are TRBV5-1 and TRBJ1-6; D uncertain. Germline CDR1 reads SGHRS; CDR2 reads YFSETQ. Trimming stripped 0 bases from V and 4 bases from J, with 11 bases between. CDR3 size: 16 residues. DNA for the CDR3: TGCGCCAGCAGCTTGGAGGCAGCCTCATATAATTCACCCCTCCACTTT. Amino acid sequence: CASSLEAASYNSPLHF.

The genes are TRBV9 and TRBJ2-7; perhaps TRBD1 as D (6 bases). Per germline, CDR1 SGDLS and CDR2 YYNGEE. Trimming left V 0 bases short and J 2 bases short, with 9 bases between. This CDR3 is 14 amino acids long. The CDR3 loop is CASSVGRGPYEQYF. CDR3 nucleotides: TGTGCCAGCAGCGTAGGCAGGGGCCCCTACGAGCAGTACTTC.

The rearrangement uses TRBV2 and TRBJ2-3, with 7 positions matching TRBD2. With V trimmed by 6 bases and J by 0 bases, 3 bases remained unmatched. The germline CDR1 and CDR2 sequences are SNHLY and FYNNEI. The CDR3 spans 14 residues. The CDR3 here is CASRSGTSTDTQYF. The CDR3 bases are TGTGCCAGCAGGAGCGGGACTAGCACAGATACGCAGTATTTT.

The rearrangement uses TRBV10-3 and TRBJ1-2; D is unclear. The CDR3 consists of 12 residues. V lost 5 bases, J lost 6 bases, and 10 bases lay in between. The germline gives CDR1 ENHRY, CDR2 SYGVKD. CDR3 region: CAISSTANGYTF. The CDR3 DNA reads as TGTGCCATCAGTTCGACGGCTAATGGCTACACCTTC.

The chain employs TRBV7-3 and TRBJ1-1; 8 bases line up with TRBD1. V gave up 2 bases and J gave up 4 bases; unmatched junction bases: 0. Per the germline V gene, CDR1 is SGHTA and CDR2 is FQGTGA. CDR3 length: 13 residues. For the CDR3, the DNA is TGTGCCAGCAGCTTAGACAGGGGCACTGAAGCTTTCTTT. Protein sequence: CASSLDRGTEAFF.

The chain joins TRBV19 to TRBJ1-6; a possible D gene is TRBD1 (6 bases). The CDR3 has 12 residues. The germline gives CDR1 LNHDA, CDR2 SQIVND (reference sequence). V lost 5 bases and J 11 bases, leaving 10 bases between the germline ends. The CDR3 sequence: CASSEQGPPLHF. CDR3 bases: TGTGCCAGTAGTGAACAGGGACCACCCCTCCACTTT.

The DNA of the CDR3 is TGCGCCAGCACATGTCTTTGTTGCGGGACTTACAATGAGCAGTTCTTC. This gives the protein CASTCLCCGTYNEQFF. The chain links TRBV23-1 to TRBJ2-1, with D possibly matching TRBD2 (6 bases). TRBV23-1 is filed as an ORF, its function uncertain. This CDR3 spans 16 amino acids. V was shortened by 7 bases and J by 4 bases, with 20 bases between the two germline ends.

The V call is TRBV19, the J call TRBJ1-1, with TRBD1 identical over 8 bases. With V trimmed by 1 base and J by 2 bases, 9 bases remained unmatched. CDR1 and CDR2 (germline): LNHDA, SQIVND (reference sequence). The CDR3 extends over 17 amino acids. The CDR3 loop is CASSIVSWTGSNTEAFF. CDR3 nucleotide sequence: TGTGCCAGTAGTATAGTCTCCTGGACAGGGAGCAACACTGAAGCTTTCTTT.

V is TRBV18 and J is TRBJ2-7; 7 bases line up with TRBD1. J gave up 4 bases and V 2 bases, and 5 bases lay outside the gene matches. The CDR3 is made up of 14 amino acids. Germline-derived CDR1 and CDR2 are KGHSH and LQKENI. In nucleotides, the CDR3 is TGTGCCAGCTCACCATTAGGGACAGCATACGAGCAGTACTTC. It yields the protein CASSPLGTAYEQYF.

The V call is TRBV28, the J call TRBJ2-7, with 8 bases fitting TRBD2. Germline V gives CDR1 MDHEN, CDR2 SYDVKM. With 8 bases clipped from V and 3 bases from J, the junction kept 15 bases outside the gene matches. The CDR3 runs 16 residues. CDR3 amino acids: CASSWESSGDHYEQYF. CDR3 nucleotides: TGTGCCAGCTCCTGGGAGAGTAGCGGGGACCACTACGAGCAGTACTTC.

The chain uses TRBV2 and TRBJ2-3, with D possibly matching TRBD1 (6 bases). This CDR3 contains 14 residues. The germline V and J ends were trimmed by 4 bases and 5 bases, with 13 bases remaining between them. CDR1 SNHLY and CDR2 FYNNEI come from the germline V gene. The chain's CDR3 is CASSVRGNRDTQYF. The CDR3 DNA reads TGTGCCAGCAGTGTTAGGGGGAATAGAGATACGCAGTATTTT.

The CDR3 sequence is CASSFTGGYYGYTF. Here the CDR3 DNA reads TGTGCCAGCAGCTTTACAGGGGGGTACTATGGCTACACCTTC. V usage is TRBV7-9 and J usage is TRBJ1-2; 8 nucleotides line up with TRBD1. V shed 3 bases, J shed 3 bases, and the junction held 3 bases outside the gene matches. Germline V CDR1 and CDR2: SEHNR, FQNEAQ (reference sequence). This CDR3 region has 14 residues.

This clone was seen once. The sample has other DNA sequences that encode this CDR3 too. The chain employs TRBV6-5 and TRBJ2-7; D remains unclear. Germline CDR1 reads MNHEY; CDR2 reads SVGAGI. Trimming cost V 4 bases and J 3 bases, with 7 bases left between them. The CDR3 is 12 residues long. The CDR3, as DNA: TGTGCCAGCAGTTCTGGCGGCTACGAGCAGTACTTC. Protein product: CASSSGGYEQYF.

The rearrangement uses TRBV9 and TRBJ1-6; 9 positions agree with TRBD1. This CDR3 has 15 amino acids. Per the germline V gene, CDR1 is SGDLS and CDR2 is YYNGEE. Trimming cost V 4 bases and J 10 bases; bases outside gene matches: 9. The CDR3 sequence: CASSSGTGSGSPLHF. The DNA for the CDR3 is TGTGCCAGCAGCTCCGGGACAGGGAGCGGCTCACCCCTCCACTTT.

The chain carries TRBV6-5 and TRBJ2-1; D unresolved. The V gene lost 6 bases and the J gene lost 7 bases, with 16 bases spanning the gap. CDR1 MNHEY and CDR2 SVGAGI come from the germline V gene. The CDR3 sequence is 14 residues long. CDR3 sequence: CASSQRPVYNEQFF. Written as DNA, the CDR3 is TGTGCCAGCAGCCAGAGACCGGTATATAATGAGCAGTTCTTC.

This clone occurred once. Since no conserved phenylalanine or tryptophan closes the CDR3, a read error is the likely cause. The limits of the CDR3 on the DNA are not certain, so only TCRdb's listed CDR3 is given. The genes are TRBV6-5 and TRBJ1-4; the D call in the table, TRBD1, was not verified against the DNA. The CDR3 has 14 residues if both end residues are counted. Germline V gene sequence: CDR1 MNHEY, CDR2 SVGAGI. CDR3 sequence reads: CASSYSLPRHRDRL.

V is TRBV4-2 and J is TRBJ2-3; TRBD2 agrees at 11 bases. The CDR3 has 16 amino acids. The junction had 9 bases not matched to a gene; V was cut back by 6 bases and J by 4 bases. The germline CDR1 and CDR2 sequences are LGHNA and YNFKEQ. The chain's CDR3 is CASRDHSGGAPDTQYF. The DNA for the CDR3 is TGTGCCAGCAGGGACCATAGCGGGGGGGCTCCAGATACGCAGTATTTT.

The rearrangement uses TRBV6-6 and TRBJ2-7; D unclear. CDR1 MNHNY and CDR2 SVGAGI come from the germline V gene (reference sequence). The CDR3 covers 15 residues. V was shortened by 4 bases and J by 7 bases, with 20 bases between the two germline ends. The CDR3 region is CASSSHSIQREEQYF. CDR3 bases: TGTGCCAGCAGTTCCCACTCCATTCAGCGTGAAGAGCAGTACTTC.

The CDR3 nucleotides read TGTGCCAGCAGTTTAGCGGGTAGCGGCTACGAGCAGTACTTC. Protein: CASSLAGSGYEQYF. V and J are TRBV28 and TRBJ2-7; possible D gene TRBD2, 6 bases. The ends were cut back, 2 bases at V and 3 bases at J, with 11 bases in the middle. The CDR3 is made up of 14 amino acids. Germline V gives CDR1 MDHEN, CDR2 SYDVKM.

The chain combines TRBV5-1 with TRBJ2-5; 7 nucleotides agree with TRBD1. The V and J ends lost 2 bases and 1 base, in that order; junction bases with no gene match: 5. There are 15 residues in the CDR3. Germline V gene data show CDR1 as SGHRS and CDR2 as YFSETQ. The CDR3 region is CASSFFDRVQETQYF. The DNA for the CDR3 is TGCGCCAGCAGCTTCTTCGACAGGGTCCAAGAGACCCAGTACTTC. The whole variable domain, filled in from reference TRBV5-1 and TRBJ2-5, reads KAGVTQTPRYLIKTRGQQVTLSCSPISGHRSVSWYQQTPGQGLQFLFEYFSETQRNKGNFPGRFSGRQFSNSRSEMNVSTLELGDSALYLCASSFFDRVQETQYFGPGTRLLVL.

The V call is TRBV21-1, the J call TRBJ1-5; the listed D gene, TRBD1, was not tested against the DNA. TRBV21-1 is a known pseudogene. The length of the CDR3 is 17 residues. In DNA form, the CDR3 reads TGTGCCAGCAGCAAAGCCCCAGGGGCCGCAGGCAATCAGCCCCAGCATTTT. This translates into CASSKAPGAAGNQPQHF.

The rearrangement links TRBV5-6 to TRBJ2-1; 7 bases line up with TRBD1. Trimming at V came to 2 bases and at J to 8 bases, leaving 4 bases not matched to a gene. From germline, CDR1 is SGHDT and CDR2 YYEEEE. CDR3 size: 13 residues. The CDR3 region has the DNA TGTGCCAGCAGCTTAGAGACAGGGTATGAGCAGTTCTTC. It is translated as CASSLETGYEQFF.

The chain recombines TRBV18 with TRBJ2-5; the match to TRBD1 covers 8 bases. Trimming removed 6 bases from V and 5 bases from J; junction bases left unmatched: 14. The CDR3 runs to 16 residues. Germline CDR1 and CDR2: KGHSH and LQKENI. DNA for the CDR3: TGTGCCAGCTCGCTATTCGCCGGGACAGGTGATGAGACCCAGTACTTC. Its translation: CASSLFAGTGDETQYF.

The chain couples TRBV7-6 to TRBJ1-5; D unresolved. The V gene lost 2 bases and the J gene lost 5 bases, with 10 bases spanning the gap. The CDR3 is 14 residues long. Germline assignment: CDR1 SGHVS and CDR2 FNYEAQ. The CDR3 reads CASSLREEDQPQHF. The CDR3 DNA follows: TGTGCCAGCAGCTTAAGGGAGGAGGATCAGCCCCAGCATTTT.

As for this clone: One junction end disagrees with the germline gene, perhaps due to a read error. This chain's CDR3 is CVSSGMGRGQGLSGGEQYF. As DNA, the CDR3 is TGTGTCAGCAGTGGAATGGGGAGGGGACAGGGACTGTCCGGGGGCGAGCAGTACTTC. The V gene is TRBV2, the J gene TRBJ2-7, with 9 bases that match TRBD1. Germline-derived CDR1 and CDR2 are SNHLY and FYNNEI. The CDR3 is 19 amino acids.